These 28 T cell receptor beta chains originate from one sample sequenced in a study of naive and memory T cell subsets. Treatment in this sample: skin biopsy from PPD injection site in Mantoux-positive individual. TCR cDNA received a 3' ligated oligonucleotide that carried a UMI. Ligated cDNA underwent four rounds of PCR with nested alpha and beta constant region primers and SP2. TCRdb reanalysed the UMI-ligation and nested PCR reads using MiXCR and keeps one entry per CDR3 protein. The repertoire holds more than 30,000 distinct CDR3 sequences, with approximately 10% as singletons. The sample here was skin, taken from a tuberculin skin test site. The receptors shown here come from an adult in good health.

This clonotype showed up many times. The rearrangement uses TRBV2 and TRBJ2-2; possible D gene TRBD2, 7 bases. Per germline, CDR1 SNHLY and CDR2 FYNNEI. This CDR3 spans 15 amino acids. Trimming took off 4 bases at V and 6 bases at J, with 15 bases between the two ends. The CDR3 bases are TGTGCCAGCAGTGGAGGGGGGGTCGCCCCCGGGGAGCTGTTTTTT. Its translation is CASSGGGVAPGELFF.

This clonotype was seen a handful of times. V usage is TRBV7-8 and J usage is TRBJ2-7; 10 nucleotides line up with TRBD2. Germline assignment: CDR1 SGHVS and CDR2 FQNEAQ. The CDR3 sequence is 15 residues long. V shed 5 bases, J shed 3 bases, and the junction held 7 bases outside the gene matches. The CDR3 reads CASSTVAGGNYEQYF. The CDR3 nucleotides are TGTGCCAGCAGCACCGTAGCGGGAGGAAACTACGAGCAGTACTTC. Complete variable domain (other parts from reference TRBV7-8 and TRBJ2-7): GAGVSQSPRYKVAKRGQDVALRCDPISGHVSLFWYQQALGQGPEFLTYFQNEAQLDKSGLPSDRFFAERPEGSVSTLKIQRTQQEDSAVYLCASSTVAGGNYEQYFGPGTRLTVT.

This clonotype was picked up a small number of times. The rearrangement joins TRBV18 to TRBJ2-7, with TRBD1 matching over 9 bases. CDR1 is KGHSH, CDR2 LQKENI, per germline. V was pared by 6 bases and J by 4 bases, with 4 bases of the junction left unmatched. The CDR3 is made up of 13 amino acids. The CDR3, as DNA: TGTGCCAGCTCGGGACAGGGTGGTTACGAGCAGTACTTC. The encoded protein is CASSGQGGYEQYF.

This clonotype has at least ten counts. The J gene is TRBJ2-7, the V gene TRBV28, with 8 bases matching TRBD1. Germline V gene lookup returns CDR1 MDHEN and CDR2 SYDVKM. V gave up 7 bases and J gave up 6 bases; unmatched junction bases: 11. This CDR3 is built from 14 residues. The CDR3 here is CASTTGQGFREQYF. The DNA of the CDR3 is TGTGCCAGCACCACCGGACAGGGATTTCGCGAGCAGTACTTC.

The chain recombines TRBV20-1 with TRBJ1-1; 7 nucleotides line up with TRBD1. The CDR3 covers 15 residues. After removal of 3 bases from V and 5 bases from J, the junction contained 12 bases not matched to a gene. CDR1 DFQATT and CDR2 SNEGSKA come from the germline V gene (reference sequence). CDR3 bases: TGCAGTGCTAGGTTAACAGGGGCCAGGGGGACTGAAGCTTTCTTT. Encoded protein: CSARLTGARGTEAFF.

This clonotype has at least ten counts. This sequence joins TRBV12-3 or TRBV12-4 and TRBJ2-7, with a tentative D call TRBD2 (6 bases). This CDR3 contains 13 residues. Trimming took 8 bases from V and 4 from J, leaving 15 bases between them. The CDR3 is CASRPGAGYEQYF. Written as DNA, the CDR3 is TGTGCCAGCCGACCGGGAGCCGGGTACGAGCAGTACTTC.

The genes are TRBV7-2 and TRBJ2-7; TRBD1 is a possible D gene (6 bases). Germline CDR1 and CDR2: SGHTA and FQGNSA. Deletions cut 5 bases from V and 2 bases from J, with 16 bases between. The CDR3 loop spans 15 amino acids. The CDR3: CASSPRRDKAYEQYF. CDR3 nucleotides: TGTGCCAGCAGCCCCCGACGGGACAAAGCCTACGAGCAGTACTTC.

In regard to this clonotype: The junction departs from germline at one end; a sequencing error may be responsible. The chain joins TRBV28 to TRBJ2-3; 10 nucleotides match TRBD1. The CDR3 sequence is 17 residues long. Germline V gene lookup returns CDR1 MDHEN and CDR2 SYDVKM. The CDR3 region is CASSFRTGGVRTDTRYF. The CDR3 region has the DNA TGTGCCAGCAGTTTTAGGACAGGGGGTGTAAGGACAGATACGCGGTATTTT.

This clonotype was picked up many times. The chain links TRBV7-3 to TRBJ1-1; 7 bases fit TRBD1. Germline-derived CDR1 and CDR2 are SGHTA and FQGTGA. CDR3 length: 14 residues. With 4 bases clipped from V and 5 bases from J, the junction kept 7 bases outside the gene matches. The CDR3 coding sequence is TGTGCCAGCAGCTCCGGGACAGATTTTACTGAAGCTTTCTTT. Translating gives CASSSGTDFTEAFF.

This clonotype has a count of ten or more. The J gene is TRBJ2-7, the V gene TRBV18, with D hard to call. V was pared by 6 bases and J by 7 bases, with 22 bases between. The CDR3 sequence is 15 residues long. The germline gives CDR1 KGHSH, CDR2 LQKENI. The DNA of the CDR3 is TGTGCCAGCTCCCCCGCCACCACGACCTTCCGGGAGCAGTACTTC. Protein product: CASSPATTTFREQYF.

In its sample, this clonotype was seen a few times. The chain joins TRBV7-9 to TRBJ2-5; perhaps TRBD2 as D (6 bases). Trimming shortened V by 5 bases and J by 2 bases, and 12 bases separated the two germline ends. This CDR3 is 14 amino acids long. Germline CDR1 and CDR2: SEHNR and FQNEAQ (reference sequence). The DNA for the CDR3 is TGTGCCAGCAGCCGGACCCGGGGGCAAGAGACCCAGTACTTC. Translated: CASSRTRGQETQYF.

This clonotype was detected a few times. The rearrangement links TRBV12-3 or TRBV12-4 to TRBJ2-1; weak D call: TRBD1 (5 bases). CDR3 length equals 14 residues. V was trimmed by 3 bases and J by 8 bases, leaving 14 bases between them. The CDR3 DNA reads as TGTGCCAGCAGTTTGCGACTCAAAGGGGATGAGCAGTTCTTC. This translates into CASSLRLKGDEQFF.

This clonotype was found many times. The rearrangement joins TRBV7-9 to TRBJ1-4, with D possibly TRBD1 on 5 matching bases. V lost 5 bases, J lost 4 bases, and 17 bases lay in between. This CDR3 has 16 residues. The germline V gene has CDR1 SEHNR and CDR2 FQNEAQ (reference sequence). CDR3 amino acids: CASSPYSGLSNEKLFF. DNA of the CDR3: TGTGCCAGCAGCCCCTATTCAGGGTTGAGTAATGAAAAACTGTTTTTT.

The chain combines TRBV14 with TRBJ1-1; D possibly corresponds to TRBD1 (5 bases). V was pared by 1 base and J by 10 bases, with 7 bases between. The CDR3 loop spans 11 amino acids. Per germline, CDR1 SGHDN and CDR2 FVKESK. The chain's CDR3 is CASSQGGRAFF. Written as DNA, the CDR3 is TGTGCCAGCAGCCAAGGGGGACGAGCTTTCTTT.

This rearrangement joins TRBV7-8 to TRBJ1-6, with D possibly being TRBD1 (6 bases). V lost 5 bases and J 9 bases, leaving 20 bases between the germline ends. The germline gives CDR1 SGHVS, CDR2 FQNEAQ. This CDR3 comprises 16 residues. CDR3 sequence: CASSQRWGASSSPLHF. Written as DNA, the CDR3 is TGTGCCAGCAGCCAGCGGTGGGGGGCGTCTAGTTCACCCCTCCACTTT.

This clonotype was counted many times. A much larger clonotype is one base distant, so this may be a read error. This chain uses TRBV6-2 or TRBV6-3 with TRBJ2-7, with D unresolved. This CDR3 comprises 11 residues. Trimming removed 6 bases at V and 1 base at J, with 4 bases between. CDR1 and CDR2 (germline): MNHEY, SVGEGT. The CDR3, as DNA: TGTGCCAGCAGGAGTTCCTACGAGCAGTACTTC. This encodes CASRSSYEQYF.

This rearrangement joins TRBV20-1 to TRBJ1-5; no clear D gene. This CDR3 has 13 amino acids. In germline, CDR1 is DFQATT, CDR2 SNEGSKA (reference sequence). V was cut by 6 bases and J by 3 bases, with 12 bases left in between. The CDR3 spells CSAGRRINQPQHF. As DNA, the CDR3 is TGCAGTGCAGGGCGGCGGATCAATCAGCCCCAGCATTTT.

The rearrangement joins TRBV4-1 to TRBJ1-1; 7 bases are a match to TRBD1. This CDR3 is built from 17 residues. V shed 1 base and J 0 bases; nucleotides not matched to a gene: 8. Germline assignment: CDR1 MGHRA and CDR2 YSYEKL. The CDR3 spells CASSQAGTEFMNTEAFF. The DNA for the CDR3 is TGCGCCAGCAGCCAAGCGGGGACAGAGTTCATGAACACTGAAGCTTTCTTT.

This chain uses TRBV5-1 with TRBJ2-7, with D unclear. Per germline, CDR1 SGHRS and CDR2 YFSETQ. Trimming pared 0 bases from V and 0 bases from J, leaving 7 bases between. The CDR3 contains 14 residues. CDR3 bases: TGCGCCAGCAGCTTGGTGTCTAACTCCTACGAGCAGTACTTC. Translated: CASSLVSNSYEQYF. The full variable domain, rest sourced from reference TRBV5-1 and TRBJ2-7, is KAGVTQTPRYLIKTRGQQVTLSCSPISGHRSVSWYQQTPGQGLQFLFEYFSETQRNKGNFPGRFSGRQFSNSRSEMNVSTLELGDSALYLCASSLVSNSYEQYFGPGTRLTVT.

The chain carries TRBV2 and TRBJ2-1; 7 nucleotides line up with TRBD2. CDR1 is SNHLY, CDR2 FYNNEI, per germline. The length of the CDR3 is 11 residues. The junction had 1 base not matched to a gene; V was cut back by 5 bases and J by 9 bases. The DNA of the CDR3 is TGTGCCAGCAGTCTAGCGGCTGAGCAGTTCTTC. Translation gives CASSLAAEQFF.

This chain uses TRBV4-2 with TRBJ2-1; 7 bases match TRBD1. Germline values: CDR1 LGHNA, CDR2 YNFKEQ. Trimming took 0 bases from V and 2 from J; bases not matched to a gene: 4. This CDR3 contains 16 residues. The CDR3 coding sequence is TGTGCCAGCAGCCAAGATTTGACAGGGACCTACAATGAGCAGTTCTTC. It is translated as CASSQDLTGTYNEQFF.

The chain joins TRBV11-3 to TRBJ1-1, with a weak D call TRBD1 (5 bases). The ends were cut back, 5 bases at V and 7 bases at J, with 14 bases in the middle. The CDR3 is 13 residues long. The germline V gene encodes CDR1 SGHNT and CDR2 YENEEA. The CDR3 sequence is CASSNQGSGEAFF. Here the CDR3 DNA reads TGTGCCAGCAGCAACCAGGGTTCTGGTGAAGCTTTCTTT.

This clonotype was seen ten or more times. The rearrangement links TRBV20-1 to TRBJ2-6; D remains unclear. CDR1 is DFQATT, CDR2 SNEGSKA, per germline (reference sequence). The CDR3 consists of 16 residues. The V end was cut by 2 bases, the J end by 0 bases, with 11 bases between. The CDR3 sequence is CSARRAFDSGANVLTF. The CDR3 region has the DNA TGCAGTGCTAGACGGGCTTTCGACTCTGGGGCCAACGTCCTGACTTTC.

This clonotype was observed at least ten times. This chain joins TRBV5-6 and TRBJ2-1; unclear D gene. Per the germline V gene, CDR1 is SGHDT and CDR2 is YYEEEE. The V end was cut by 0 bases, the J end by 9 bases, with 10 bases between. The CDR3 spans 13 residues. The CDR3 is CASSLVPKAEQFF. CDR3 nucleotide sequence: TGTGCCAGCAGCTTGGTCCCCAAAGCTGAGCAGTTCTTC.

The genes are TRBV6-5 and TRBJ1-1; D is unclear. CDR3 length equals 13 residues. Trimming cost V 5 bases and J 0 bases, with 7 bases left between them. In germline, CDR1 is MNHEY, CDR2 SVGAGI. The CDR3 region is CASSRTVNTEAFF. DNA of the CDR3: TGTGCCAGCAGTAGGACGGTGAACACTGAAGCTTTCTTT.

This clonotype was picked up many times. The rearrangement links TRBV6-1 to TRBJ1-2, with D maybe TRBD1 (6 bases). Trimming removed 4 bases from V and 4 bases from J, with 16 bases in between. The CDR3 sequence is 15 residues long. Germline values: CDR1 MNHNS, CDR2 SASEGT. The CDR3 region is CASSGTGGAAYGYTF. CDR3 nucleotides: TGTGCCAGCAGTGGGACGGGGGGCGCAGCCTATGGCTACACCTTC.

This clonotype has at least ten counts. V gene TRBV6-4 combines with J gene TRBJ2-1; no definite D call. The length of the CDR3 is 15 residues. V was trimmed by 0 bases and J by 5 bases, leaving 11 bases between them. In germline, CDR1 is MRHNA, CDR2 SNTAGT. CDR3 region: CASSDSGSPNNEQFF. In nucleotides, the CDR3 is TGTGCCAGCAGTGACTCCGGTAGCCCTAACAATGAGCAGTTCTTC.

As for this clonotype: Possible read error: a much larger clone is one base away. This sequence joins TRBV9 and TRBJ2-3, with TRBD2 matching over 7 bases. The J segment lost 5 bases and the V segment lost 3 bases, leaving 9 bases of the junction unmatched. The CDR3 totals 15 residues. CDR1 SGDLS and CDR2 YYNGEE come from the germline V gene. The CDR3 coding sequence is TGTGCCAGCAGCGCGACGGCGGGGGTCGTAGATACGCAGTATTTT. Translated: CASSATAGVVDTQYF.